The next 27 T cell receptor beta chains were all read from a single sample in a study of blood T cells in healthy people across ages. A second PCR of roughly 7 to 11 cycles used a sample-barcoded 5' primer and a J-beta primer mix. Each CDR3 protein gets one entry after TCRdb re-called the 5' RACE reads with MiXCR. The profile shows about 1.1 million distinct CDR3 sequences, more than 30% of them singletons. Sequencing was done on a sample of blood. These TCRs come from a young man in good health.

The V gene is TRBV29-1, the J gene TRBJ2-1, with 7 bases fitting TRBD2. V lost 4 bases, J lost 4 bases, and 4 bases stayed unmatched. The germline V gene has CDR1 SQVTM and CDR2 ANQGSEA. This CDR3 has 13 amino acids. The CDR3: CSVGGGAYNEQFF. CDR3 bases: TGCAGCGTTGGCGGGGGAGCTTACAATGAGCAGTTCTTC.

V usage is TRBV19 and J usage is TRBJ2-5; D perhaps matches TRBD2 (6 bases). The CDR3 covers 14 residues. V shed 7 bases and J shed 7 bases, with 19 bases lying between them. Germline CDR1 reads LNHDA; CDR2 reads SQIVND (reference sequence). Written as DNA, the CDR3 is TGTGCCAGTACCCCGGGGGATAGCGAGAGGACCCAGTACTTC. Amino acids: CASTPGDSERTQYF.

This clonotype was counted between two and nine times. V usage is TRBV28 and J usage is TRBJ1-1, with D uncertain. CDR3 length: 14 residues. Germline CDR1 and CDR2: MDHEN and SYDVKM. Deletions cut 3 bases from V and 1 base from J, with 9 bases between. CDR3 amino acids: CASSFDYGNTEAFF. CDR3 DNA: TGTGCCAGCAGTTTTGATTACGGGAACACTGAAGCTTTCTTT.

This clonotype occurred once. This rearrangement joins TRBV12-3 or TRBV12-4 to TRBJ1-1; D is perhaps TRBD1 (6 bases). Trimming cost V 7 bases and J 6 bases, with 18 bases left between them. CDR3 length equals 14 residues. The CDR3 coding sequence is TGTGCCAGCACCCTAGGGAGGGGGTACGCTGAAGCTTTCTTT. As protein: CASTLGRGYAEAFF.

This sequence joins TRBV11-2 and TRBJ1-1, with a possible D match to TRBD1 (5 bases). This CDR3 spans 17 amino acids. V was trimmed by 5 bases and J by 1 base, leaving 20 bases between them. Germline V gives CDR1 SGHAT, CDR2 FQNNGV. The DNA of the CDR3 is TGTGCCAGCAGCCCTTTGAGGGGCGCTAAAACGAACACTGAAGCTTTCTTT. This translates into CASSPLRGAKTNTEAFF.

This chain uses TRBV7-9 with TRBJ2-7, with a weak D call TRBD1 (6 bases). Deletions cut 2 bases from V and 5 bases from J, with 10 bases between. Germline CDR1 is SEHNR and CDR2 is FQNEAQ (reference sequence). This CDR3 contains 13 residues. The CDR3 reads CASSLSDRNEQYF. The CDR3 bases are TGTGCCAGCAGCTTATCCGACAGGAACGAGCAGTACTTC. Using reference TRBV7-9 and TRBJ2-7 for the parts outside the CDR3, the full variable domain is DTGVSQNPRHKITKRGQNVTFRCDPISEHNRLYWYRQTLGQGPEFLTYFQNEAQLEKSRLLSDRFSAERPKGSFSTLEIQRTEQGDSAMYLCASSLSDRNEQYFGPGTRLTVT.

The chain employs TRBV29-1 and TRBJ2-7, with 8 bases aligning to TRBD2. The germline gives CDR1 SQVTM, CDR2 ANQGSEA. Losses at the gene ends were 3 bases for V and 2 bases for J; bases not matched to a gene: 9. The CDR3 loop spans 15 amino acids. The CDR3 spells CSVEGLGLATYEQYF. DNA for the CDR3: TGCAGCGTTGAGGGTCTAGGACTAGCAACCTACGAGCAGTACTTC.

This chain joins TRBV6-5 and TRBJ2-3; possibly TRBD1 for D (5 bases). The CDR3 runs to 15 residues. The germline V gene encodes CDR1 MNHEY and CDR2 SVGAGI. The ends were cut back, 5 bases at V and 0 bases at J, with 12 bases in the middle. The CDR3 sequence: CASSDLGASTDTQYF. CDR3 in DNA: TGTGCCAGCAGTGACCTAGGGGCCAGCACAGATACGCAGTATTTT.

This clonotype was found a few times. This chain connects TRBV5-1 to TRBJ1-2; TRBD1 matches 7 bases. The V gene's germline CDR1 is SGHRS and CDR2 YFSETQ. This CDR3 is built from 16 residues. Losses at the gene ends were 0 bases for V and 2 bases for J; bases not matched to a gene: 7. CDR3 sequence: CASSLEGTDLNYGYTF. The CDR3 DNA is TGCGCCAGCAGCTTGGAGGGGACAGATTTGAACTATGGCTACACCTTC.

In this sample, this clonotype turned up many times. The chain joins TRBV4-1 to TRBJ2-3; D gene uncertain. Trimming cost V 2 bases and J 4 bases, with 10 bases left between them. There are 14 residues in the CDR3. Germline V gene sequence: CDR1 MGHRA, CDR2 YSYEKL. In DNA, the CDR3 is TGCGCCAGCAGCCAAAGCCAGAGCCCAGATACGCAGTATTTT. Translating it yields CASSQSQSPDTQYF.

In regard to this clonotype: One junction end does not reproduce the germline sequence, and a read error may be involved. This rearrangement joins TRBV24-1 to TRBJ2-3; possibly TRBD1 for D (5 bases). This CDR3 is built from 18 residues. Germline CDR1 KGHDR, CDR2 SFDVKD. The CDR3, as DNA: TGTGCTACCAGTGATTTGATAAACGACAGATCCTACACAGATACGCAGTATTTT. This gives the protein CATSDLINDRSYTDTQYF.

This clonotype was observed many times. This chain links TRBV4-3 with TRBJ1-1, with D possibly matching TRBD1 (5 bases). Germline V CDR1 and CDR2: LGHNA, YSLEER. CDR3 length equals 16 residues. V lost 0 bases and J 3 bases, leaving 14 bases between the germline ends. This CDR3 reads CASSQDTQGSYTEAFF. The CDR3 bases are TGCGCCAGCAGCCAAGACACTCAGGGTTCTTACACTGAAGCTTTCTTT.

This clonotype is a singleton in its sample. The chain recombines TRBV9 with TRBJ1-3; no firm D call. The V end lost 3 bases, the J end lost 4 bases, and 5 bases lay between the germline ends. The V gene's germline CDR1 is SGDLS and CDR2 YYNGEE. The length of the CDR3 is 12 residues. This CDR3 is CASSGPGNTIYF. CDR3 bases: TGTGCCAGCAGCGGCCCCGGAAACACCATATATTTT.

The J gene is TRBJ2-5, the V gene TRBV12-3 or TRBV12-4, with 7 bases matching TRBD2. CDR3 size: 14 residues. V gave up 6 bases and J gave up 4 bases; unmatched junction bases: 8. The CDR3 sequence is CASRFARGVETQYF. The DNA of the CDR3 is TGTGCCAGCAGGTTTGCCCGGGGGGTAGAGACCCAGTACTTC.

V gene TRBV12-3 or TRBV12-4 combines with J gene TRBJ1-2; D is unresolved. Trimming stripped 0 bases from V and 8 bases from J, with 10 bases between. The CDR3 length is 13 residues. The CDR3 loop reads CASSLALGWGYTF. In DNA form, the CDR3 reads TGTGCCAGCAGTTTAGCGCTTGGGTGGGGCTACACCTTC.

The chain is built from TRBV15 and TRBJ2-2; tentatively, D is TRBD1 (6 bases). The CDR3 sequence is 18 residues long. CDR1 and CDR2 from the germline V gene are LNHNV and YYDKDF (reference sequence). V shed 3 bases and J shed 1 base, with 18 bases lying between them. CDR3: CATSSPLGGYVNTGELFF. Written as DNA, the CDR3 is TGTGCCACCAGCAGCCCACTAGGGGGATATGTGAACACCGGGGAGCTGTTTTTT.

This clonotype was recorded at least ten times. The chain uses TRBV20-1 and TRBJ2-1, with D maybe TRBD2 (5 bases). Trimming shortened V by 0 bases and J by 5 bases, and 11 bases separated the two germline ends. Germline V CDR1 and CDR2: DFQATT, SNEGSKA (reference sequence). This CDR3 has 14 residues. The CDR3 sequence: CSARDHGADNEQFF. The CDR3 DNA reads TGCAGTGCTAGAGATCACGGAGCGGACAATGAGCAGTTCTTC.

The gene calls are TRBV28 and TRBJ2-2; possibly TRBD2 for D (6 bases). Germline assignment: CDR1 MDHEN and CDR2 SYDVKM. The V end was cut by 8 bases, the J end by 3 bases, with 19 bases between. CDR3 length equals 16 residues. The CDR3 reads CASRLGGVAYTGELFF. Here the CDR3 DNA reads TGTGCCAGCCGCCTAGGCGGGGTGGCATACACCGGGGAGCTGTTTTTT.

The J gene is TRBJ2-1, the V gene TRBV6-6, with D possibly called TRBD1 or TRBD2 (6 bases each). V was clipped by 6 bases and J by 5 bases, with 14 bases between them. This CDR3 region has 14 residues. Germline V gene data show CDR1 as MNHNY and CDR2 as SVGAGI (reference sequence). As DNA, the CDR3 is TGTGCCAGCAGCGTTCTAGGGGGGAACAATGAGCAGTTCTTC. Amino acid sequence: CASSVLGGNNEQFF.

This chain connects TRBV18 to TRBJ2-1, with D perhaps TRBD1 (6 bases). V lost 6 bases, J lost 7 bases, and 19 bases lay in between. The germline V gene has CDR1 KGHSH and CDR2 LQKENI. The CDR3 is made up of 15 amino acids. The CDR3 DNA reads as TGTGCCAGCTCCCAACGTGCTGGGACACAAAATGAGCAGTTCTTC. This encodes CASSQRAGTQNEQFF.

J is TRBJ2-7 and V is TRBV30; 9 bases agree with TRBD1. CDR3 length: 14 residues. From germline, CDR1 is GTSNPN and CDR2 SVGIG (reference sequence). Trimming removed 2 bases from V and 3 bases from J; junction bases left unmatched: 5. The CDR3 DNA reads TGTGCCTGGAGTAGTATGACAGGGGGCTACGAGCAGTACTTC. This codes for CAWSSMTGGYEQYF.

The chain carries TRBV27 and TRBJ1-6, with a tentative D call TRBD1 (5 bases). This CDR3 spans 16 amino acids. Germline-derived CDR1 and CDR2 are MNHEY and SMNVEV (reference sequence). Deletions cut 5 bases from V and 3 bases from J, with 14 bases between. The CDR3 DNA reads TGTGCCAGCAGTCCCCCCGGGACGGACTATAATTCACCCCTCCACTTT. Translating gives CASSPPGTDYNSPLHF.

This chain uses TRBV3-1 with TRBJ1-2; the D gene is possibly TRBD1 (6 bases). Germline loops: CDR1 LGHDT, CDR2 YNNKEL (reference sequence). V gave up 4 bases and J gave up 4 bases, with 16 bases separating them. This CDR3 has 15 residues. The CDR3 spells CASSPSPGGVYGYTF. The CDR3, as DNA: TGTGCCAGCAGCCCTAGTCCCGGGGGCGTCTATGGCTACACCTTC.

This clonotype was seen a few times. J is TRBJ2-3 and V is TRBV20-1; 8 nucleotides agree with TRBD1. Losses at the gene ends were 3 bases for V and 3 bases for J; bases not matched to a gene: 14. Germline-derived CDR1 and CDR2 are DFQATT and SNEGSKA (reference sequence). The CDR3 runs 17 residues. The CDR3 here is CSARTLWGQEITDTQYF. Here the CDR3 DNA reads TGCAGTGCTAGGACCCTGTGGGGACAGGAAATAACAGATACGCAGTATTTT.

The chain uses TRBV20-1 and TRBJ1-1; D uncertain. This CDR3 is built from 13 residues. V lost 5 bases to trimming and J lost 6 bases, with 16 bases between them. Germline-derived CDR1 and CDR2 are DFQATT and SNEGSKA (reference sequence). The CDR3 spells CSAPPPGFAEAFF. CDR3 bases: TGCAGTGCTCCACCTCCGGGGTTCGCTGAAGCTTTCTTT.

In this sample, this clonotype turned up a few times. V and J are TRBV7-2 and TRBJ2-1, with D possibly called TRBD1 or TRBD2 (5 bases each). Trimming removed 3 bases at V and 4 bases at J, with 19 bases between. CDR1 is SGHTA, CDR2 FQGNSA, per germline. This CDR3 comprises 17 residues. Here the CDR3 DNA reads TGTGCCAGCAGCTTCACGCACCGGGACGACGGGTACAATGAGCAGTTCTTC. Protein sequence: CASSFTHRDDGYNEQFF.

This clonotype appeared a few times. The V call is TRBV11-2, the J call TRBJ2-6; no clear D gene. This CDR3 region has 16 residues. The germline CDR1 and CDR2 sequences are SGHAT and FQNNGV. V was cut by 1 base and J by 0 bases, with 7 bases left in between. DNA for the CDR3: TGTGCCAGCAGCTTAGGGACCCCCTCTGGGGCCAACGTCCTGACTTTC. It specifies CASSLGTPSGANVLTF.